This is a list of T cell receptor beta chains from one sample in a study of identical twins. TCRdb used MiXCR to reprocess the 5' RACE reads, holding one entry per CDR3 protein. The sample has around 690,000 distinct CDR3 sequences, over 20% seen once. A further study also used this sample, focusing on T cells expressing NK-cell markers.

Sequenced: PBMCs. Receptors were obtained from a woman aged 18-30 years in good health. CDR3s include the opening cysteine and the closing phenylalanine or tryptophan.

CDR3	V	J
CSYRAGTSYEQYF	TRBV20-1	TRBJ2-7
CAISESKDPMNEQFF	TRBV10-3	TRBJ2-1
CSARALTGRSNTDTQYF	TRBV20-1	TRBJ2-3
CASSLALGPGLAFF	TRBV12-3/TRBV12-4	TRBJ1-1
CASSPALIYEQYF	TRBV27	TRBJ2-7
CASSQQKTQYF	TRBV12-3/TRBV12-4	TRBJ2-5
CASDTGTSYEQYF	TRBV6-1	TRBJ2-7
CASSLRGGQHEAFF	TRBV6-1	TRBJ1-1
CASSLGLPIYGYTF	TRBV5-6	TRBJ1-2
CSVQQKQNTEAFF	TRBV29-1	TRBJ1-1
CASSQDGGLLFF	TRBV4-3	TRBJ1-1
CASSYPTSGDYNEQFF	TRBV6-5	TRBJ2-1
CASSIGDRIAYNEQFF	TRBV19	TRBJ2-1
CSVARGQETQYF	TRBV29-1	TRBJ2-5
CASSRQGATTYNEQFF	TRBV7-8	TRBJ2-1
CASGLVQPFDTQYF	TRBV12-5	TRBJ2-3
CASSLGDRDTGELFF	TRBV5-1	TRBJ2-2
CASSQSVREDNEQFF	TRBV4-3	TRBJ2-1
CASSTKLARTYNEQFF	TRBV7-9	TRBJ2-1
CASSLYRRERYEQYF	TRBV5-6	TRBJ2-7
CASSPDLTSTDTQYF	TRBV7-8	TRBJ2-3
CASSIAGTVWGYTF	TRBV19	TRBJ1-2
CASGGDSPLHF	TRBV6-1	TRBJ1-6
CASSTGTVTYEQYF	TRBV12-3/TRBV12-4	TRBJ2-7
CSVTSGQETQYF	TRBV29-1	TRBJ2-5
CSARDRAINQPQHF	TRBV20-1	TRBJ1-5
CASSSYSGVTDTQYF	TRBV6-5	TRBJ2-3
CASSPTRDSYNEQFF	TRBV11-3	TRBJ2-1
CASSPGGTMNTEAFF	TRBV5-1	TRBJ1-1
CSAGLAGGTHEQYF	TRBV20-1	TRBJ2-7
CASSLDQDRVYEQYF	TRBV6-1	TRBJ2-7